Following are 6 T cell receptor beta chains from one sample sequenced in a study of molecular identifiers for immune sequencing clone quantification. TCRdb re-derived calls from the PCR reads in MiXCR, one entry per CDR3 protein. The sample contains just under 650,000 distinct CDR3 sequences, roughly 21% of which appear only once. The specimen was naive CD8+ T cells from blood, with Jurkat cell RNA spiked in. Subset noted: FACS-sorted CD8+CD4-CCR7+CD45RA+ naive T cells. These receptor sequences come from a human donor in good health. Some libraries in this study had Jurkat cell RNA spiked in.

This clonotype was detected many times. The rearrangement uses TRBV12-3 or TRBV12-4 and TRBJ2-5; no clear D gene. CDR3 length: 14 residues. V was pared by 4 bases and J by 1 base, with 10 bases between. CDR3 residues: CASSSGLGQETQYF. The DNA of the CDR3 is TGTGCCAGCAGTTCCGGGCTCGGCCAAGAGACCCAGTACTTC.

The chain joins TRBV19 to TRBJ2-3; D not resolved. This CDR3 comprises 17 residues. Germline V gives CDR1 LNHDA, CDR2 SQIVND (reference sequence). The V end lost 1 base, the J end lost 0 bases, and 14 bases lay between the germline ends. CDR3 loop: CASSIALGPVSTDTQYF. The CDR3 region has the DNA TGTGCCAGTAGTATAGCCCTTGGCCCCGTTAGCACAGATACGCAGTATTTT.

The sample holds many counts of this clonotype. This chain uses TRBV10-3 with TRBJ1-2, with TRBD1 matching 9 bases. The CDR3 covers 15 residues. The germline V gene has CDR1 ENHRY and CDR2 SYGVKD. The V gene end was trimmed by 3 bases and the J gene end by 7 bases; junction bases not matched to a gene: 9. The CDR3 DNA is TGTGCCATCAGTGAAGTTGAACAGGGGGCGCGTGGCTACACCTTC. Encoded protein: CAISEVEQGARGYTF.

This clonotype has ten or more counts. The J gene is TRBJ2-3, the V gene TRBV6-2 or TRBV6-3; perhaps TRBD2 as D (6 bases). V lost 2 bases and J lost 3, with 18 bases in between. The germline CDR1 and CDR2 sequences are MNHEY and SVGEGT. The CDR3 runs to 17 residues. CDR3 region: CASSYRTTLSRTDTQYF. The CDR3 DNA follows: TGTGCCAGCAGTTACAGGACTACCCTATCTAGGACAGATACGCAGTATTTT.

This clonotype showed up just a few times. V is TRBV27 and J is TRBJ2-5; 7 bases fit TRBD1. The CDR3 has 14 residues. V gave up 8 bases and J gave up 7 bases; unmatched junction bases: 13. CDR1 and CDR2 from the germline V gene are MNHEY and SMNVEV (reference sequence). The CDR3 is CASRRLGTEGTQYF. CDR3 DNA: TGTGCCAGCCGCCGATTGGGGACAGAAGGGACCCAGTACTTC.

As to this clonotype: Given a much more abundant clone one base away, this may be a read error. J is TRBJ2-7 and V is TRBV20-1; 9 positions match TRBD2. The CDR3 is 16 amino acids. CDR1 is DFQATT and CDR2 is SNEGSKA in the germline V gene (reference sequence). CDR3 protein: CNASSEGRGGYYEQYF. The CDR3 nucleotides are TGCAATGCAAGTAGCGAGGGGCGGGGGGGCTATTACGAGCAGTACTTC.